Listed below are T cell receptor beta chains from one sample, sequenced in a study of OX40 agonist ivuxolimab in advanced cancers. Here immunoSEQ multiplex PCR was the method, and the copy in TCRdb shows in-frame clones only, minus some. The sample lists 20,000 to 30,000 clones, approximately 73% occurring once. The source material was CD4+ or CD8+ T cells sorted from blood, sampled in a trial of the OX40 agonist ivuxolimab. Receptors originate from an adult with an advanced solid tumor such as melanoma, head and neck, liver or kidney cancer. The CDR3 runs from the conserved cysteine through the conserved F or W. A D gene is named only where the DNA matches it firmly. Size tells how often a clone was seen (once, few, many) or the class of an expanded clone, and some rows leave it out.

DNA: TGTGCCAGCAGCTCCCCTAATGAGCAGTTCTTC
CDR3: CASSSPNEQFF
size: .
J: TRBJ2-1
V: TRBV11-2
D: .

DNA: TGTGCCAGCCGTCCCGGGATATATAGCAATCAGCCCCAGCATTTT
CDR3: CASRPGIYSNQPQHF
size: .
J: TRBJ1-5
V: TRBV19
D: .

DNA: TGTGCCAGCAGCTTTTTGGGTCAGGAGCAGTACTTC
CDR3: CASSFLGQEQYF
size: .
J: TRBJ2-7
V: TRBV11-3
D: .

DNA: TGTGCCAGCAGTCCAGACGGGTCGGGTGAAAAACTGTTTTTT
CDR3: CASSPDGSGEKLFF
size: .
J: TRBJ1-4
V: TRBV28
D: .

DNA: TGTGCCAGTGACCAGGGGTACCCTGGTGAAGCTTTCTTT
CDR3: CASDQGYPGEAFF
size: .
J: TRBJ1-1
V: TRBV19
D: .

DNA: TGTGCCAGCAGCTCGAACCACTGGACAGGGGGGCACAATGAGCAGTTCTTC
CDR3: CASSSNHWTGGHNEQFF
size: .
J: TRBJ2-1
V: TRBV11-3
D: TRBD1

DNA: TGTGCCAGCAGCTCCAGAGGACAGGGCACCTATGGCTACACCTTC
CDR3: CASSSRGQGTYGYTF
size: .
J: TRBJ1-2
V: TRBV11-2
D: TRBD1

DNA: TGTGCCAGCAGCTCCGGACTAGCGGGGGACACAGATACGCAGTATTTT
CDR3: CASSSGLAGDTDTQYF
size: .
J: TRBJ2-3
V: TRBV7-2
D: TRBD2

DNA: TGTGCCAGTAGCCCCGCGCGGGGGGGAAATCAGCCCCAGCATTTT
CDR3: CASSPARGGNQPQHF
size: .
J: TRBJ1-5
V: TRBV19
D: .

DNA: TGTGCCAGCAGCTCAACAGGGGCCGCCGGCTACACCTTC
CDR3: CASSSTGAAGYTF
size: once
J: TRBJ1-2
V: TRBV11-2
D: TRBD1

DNA: TGTGCCAGCAGCTGGACGGAATCCTACGAGCAGTACTTC
CDR3: CASSWTESYEQYF
size: few
J: TRBJ2-7
V: TRBV6-5
D: .

DNA: TGTGCCAGCAGCCGGACTAGCGGTGGAATTGAGACCCAGTACTTC
CDR3: CASSRTSGGIETQYF
size: .
J: TRBJ2-5
V: TRBV7-2
D: TRBD2

DNA: TGTGCCAGCAAGCCAGGGCTGGCCAAAAACATTCAGTACTTC
CDR3: CASKPGLAKNIQYF
size: medium-sized
J: TRBJ2-4
V: TRBV2
D: .

DNA: TGTGCCAGCAGCTCCCCCGACGGGAGGCACCCCTACGAGCAGTACTTC
CDR3: CASSSPDGRHPYEQYF
size: once
J: TRBJ2-7
V: TRBV7-8
D: TRBD2

DNA: TGTGCCAGCAGTGTGGGACGGTACACCGGGGAGCTGTTTTTT
CDR3: CASSVGRYTGELFF
size: .
J: TRBJ2-2
V: TRBV7-9
D: .

DNA: TGCGCCAGCAGCCCCGGGACAGTAGCGCGGGAGCAGTACTTC
CDR3: CASSPGTVAREQYF
size: few
J: TRBJ2-7
V: TRBV5-1
D: TRBD1

DNA: TGTGCCAGCAGCCCCTTGGAGGGGCCTGTTGGCTACACCTTC
CDR3: CASSPLEGPVGYTF
size: .
J: TRBJ1-2
V: TRBV7-4
D: .

DNA: TGTGCCAGCACCTGGGGGGGGAATCAGCCCCAGCATTTT
CDR3: CASTWGGNQPQHF
size: once
J: TRBJ1-5
V: TRBV6-5
D: .

DNA: TGTGCCAGCAGCTCGCCGGACATGAACACTGAAGCTTTCTTT
CDR3: CASSSPDMNTEAFF
size: .
J: TRBJ1-1
V: TRBV7-9
D: .

DNA: TGTGCCAGTAGTATTGGCCAAACTTACAATGAGCAGTTCTTC
CDR3: CASSIGQTYNEQFF
size: medium-sized
J: TRBJ2-1
V: TRBV19
D: .

DNA: TGTGCCAGCAGCTGGGGCGGGGGGCCGGGAGAGACCCAGTACTTC
CDR3: CASSWGGGPGETQYF
size: .
J: TRBJ2-5
V: TRBV5-5
D: TRBD2

DNA: TGTGCCAGCATTGACTCCGGGACAGGTGTTTTTTCAGCTTTCTTT
CDR3: CASIDSGTGVFSAFF
size: .
J: TRBJ1-1
V: TRBV27
D: TRBD1

DNA: TGTGCCAGCAGCTGGGGGTCTTCCGACAATGAGCAGTTCTTC
CDR3: CASSWGSSDNEQFF
size: .
J: TRBJ2-1
V: TRBV5-4
D: .

DNA: TGTGCCAGCAGTTACTCAAGGACAGGGGCCTACGAGCAGTACTTC
CDR3: CASSYSRTGAYEQYF
size: .
J: TRBJ2-7
V: TRBV6-6
D: TRBD1

DNA: TGCGCCAGCAGTTCGACAGGGGGCGTAACAGATACGCAGTATTTT
CDR3: CASSSTGGVTDTQYF
size: .
J: TRBJ2-3
V: TRBV10-2
D: TRBD1

DNA: TGTGCCAGCAGTTGGGACAGGGACGGGCAGCCCCAGCATTTT
CDR3: CASSWDRDGQPQHF
size: medium-sized
J: TRBJ1-5
V: TRBV28
D: TRBD1

DNA: TGTGCCAGCAGTTTCCTTCTAGGGAGGGAGCTGTTTTTT
CDR3: CASSFLLGRELFF
size: .
J: TRBJ2-2
V: TRBV6-5
D: .

DNA: TGTGCCAGCAGCTTAAAAATAGACGGCTATGGCTACACCTTC
CDR3: CASSLKIDGYGYTF
size: .
J: TRBJ1-2
V: TRBV7-6
D: .

DNA: TGTGCCAGCTCACCGGTCGTTCTTGCAGAAGCTTTCTTT
CDR3: CASSPVVLAEAFF
size: .
J: TRBJ1-1
V: TRBV18
D: .

DNA: TGTGCCAGCAGCTTAATGGACGGGAAGTACTACGAGCAGTACTTC
CDR3: CASSLMDGKYYEQYF
size: .
J: TRBJ2-7
V: TRBV11-3
D: .

DNA: TGTGCCAGCAGCTTGCGATCCGGGACTAGCGGGGGGGGAGAGACCCAGTACTTC
CDR3: CASSLRSGTSGGGETQYF
size: .
J: TRBJ2-5
V: TRBV11-2
D: TRBD2

DNA: TGTGCCAGCACCGACAGGGGAATCTCTGGGGCCAACGTCCTGACTTTC
CDR3: CASTDRGISGANVLTF
size: .
J: TRBJ2-6
V: TRBV6-6
D: TRBD1

DNA: TGTGCCAGCAGTTCAGATTTCACGGGGACTGAAGCTTTCTTT
CDR3: CASSSDFTGTEAFF
size: .
J: TRBJ1-1
V: TRBV28
D: .